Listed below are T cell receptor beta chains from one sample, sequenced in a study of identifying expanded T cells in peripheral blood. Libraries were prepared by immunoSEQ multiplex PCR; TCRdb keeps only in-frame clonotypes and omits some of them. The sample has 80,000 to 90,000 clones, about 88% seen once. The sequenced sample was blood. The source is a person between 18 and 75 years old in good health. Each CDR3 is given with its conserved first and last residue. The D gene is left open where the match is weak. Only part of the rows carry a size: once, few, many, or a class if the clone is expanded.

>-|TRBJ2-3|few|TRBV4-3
TGCGCCAGCAGCCCGATCGGGGTGACGGATACGCAGTATTTT
CASSPIGVTDTQYF
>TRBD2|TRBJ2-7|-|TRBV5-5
TGTGCCAGCAGCCCGCCCCTAGCGGGAGGGTCGGAGCAGTACTTC
CASSPPLAGGSEQYF
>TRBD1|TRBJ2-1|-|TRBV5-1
TGCGCCAGCGAAGGGACAGGGCAATACAATGAGCAGTTCTTC
CASEGTGQYNEQFF
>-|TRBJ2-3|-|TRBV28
TGTGCCAGCAGTTTCCGGACAGATACGCAGTATTTT
CASSFRTDTQYF
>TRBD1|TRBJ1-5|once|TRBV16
TGTGCCAGCAGCCAATCACCGGGACAGGAACAGCCCCAGCATTTT
CASSQSPGQEQPQHF
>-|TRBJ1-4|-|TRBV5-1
TGCGCCAGCAGCTTAGGTGGAAGGGCGACTAATGAAAAACTGTTTTTT
CASSLGGRATNEKLFF
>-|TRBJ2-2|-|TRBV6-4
TGTGCCAGCAGTGGGGGGGACAACACCGGGGAGCTGTTTTTT
CASSGGDNTGELFF
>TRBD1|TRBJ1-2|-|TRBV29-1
TGCAGCGTTGAAGATGTAGAAATGACGCCAGGGGGTAACTATGGCTACACCTTC
CSVEDVEMTPGGNYGYTF
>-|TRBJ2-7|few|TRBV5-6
TGTGCCAGCAGCCTTAACAGGGCCCTCCACGAGCAGTACTTC
CASSLNRALHEQYF
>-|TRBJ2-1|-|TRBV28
TGTGCCAGCAGTTTATCGGTTCTTCAGTTCTTC
CASSLSVLQFF
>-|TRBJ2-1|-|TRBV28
TGTGCCAGCAGCACAGTAAGTCCTAATGAGCAGTTCTTC
CASSTVSPNEQFF
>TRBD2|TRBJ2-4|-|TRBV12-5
TGTGCTAGTGGAAACCCGGGACTAGCGGGGTACATTCAGTACTTC
CASGNPGLAGYIQYF
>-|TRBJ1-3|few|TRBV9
TGTGCCAGCAGCGTATCCGGGCAGGGGAGCTCTGGAAACACCATATATTTT
CASSVSGQGSSGNTIYF
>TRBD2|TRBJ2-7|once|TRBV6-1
TGTGCCAGCAGCGAACTAGCGGGGAGCTCCTACGAGCAGTACTTC
CASSELAGSSYEQYF
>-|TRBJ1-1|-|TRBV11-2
TGTGCCAGCAGCTTCTATAGCACGGAGCCAGTAGCTTTCTTT
CASSFYSTEPVAFF
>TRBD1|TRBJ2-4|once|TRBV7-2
TGTGCCAGCAGCTTCGGTGACAGGGACATTCAGTACTTC
CASSFGDRDIQYF
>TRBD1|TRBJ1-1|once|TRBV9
TGTGCCAGCAGCCCAGGACAGGTTTTGAAGCCGGGTGGGAACACTGAAGCTTTCTTT
CASSPGQVLKPGGNTEAFF
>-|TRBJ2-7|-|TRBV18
TGTGCCAGCTCACCAGGGTCGGATCGCGAGCAGTACTTC
CASSPGSDREQYF
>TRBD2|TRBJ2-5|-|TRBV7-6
TGTGCCAGCAGCTTCGGCGGGAGTGGGGTCCCATCGTGGGAGACCCAGTACTTC
CASSFGGSGVPSWETQYF
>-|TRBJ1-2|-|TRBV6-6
TGTGCCAGCAGTTACTCGCTAGGGAGCGGCTACACCTTC
CASSYSLGSGYTF
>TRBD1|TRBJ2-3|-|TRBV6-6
TGTGCCAGCAAAAGGGGGCGGTTCACAGATACGCAGTATTTT
CASKRGRFTDTQYF
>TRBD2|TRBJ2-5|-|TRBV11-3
TGTGCCAGCAGCCCGGGGGGGTCAATCTTGGAGACCCAGTACTTC
CASSPGGSILETQYF
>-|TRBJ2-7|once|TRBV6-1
TGTGCCAGATGTAGCGGCTACGAGCAGTACTTC
CARCSGYEQYF
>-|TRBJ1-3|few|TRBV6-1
TGTGCCAGCAGTGAACTCGACAGAGGAAACACCATATATTTT
CASSELDRGNTIYF
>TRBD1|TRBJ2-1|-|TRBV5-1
TGCGCCAGCAGCTTGGCGCCGGGACAGACGTACAATGAGCAGTTCTTC
CASSLAPGQTYNEQFF
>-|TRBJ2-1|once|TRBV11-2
TGTGCCAGCAGCGAATGGGGAGATGAGCAGTTCTTC
CASSEWGDEQFF
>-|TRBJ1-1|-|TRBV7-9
TGTGCCAGCAGCCTTAGTCTATCCGAAGCTTTCTTT
CASSLSLSEAFF
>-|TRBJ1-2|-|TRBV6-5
TGTGCCAGCAGTTACTTAAGGGGAACCTATGGCTACACCTTC
CASSYLRGTYGYTF
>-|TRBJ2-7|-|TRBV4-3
TGCGCCAGCAGCCAGGGCCCGGGGGAGGCCTACGAGCAGTACTTC
CASSQGPGEAYEQYF
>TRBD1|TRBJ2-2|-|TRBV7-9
TGTGCCAGCGCAGACAGGGGGATTTACACCGGGGAGCTGTTTTTT
CASADRGIYTGELFF
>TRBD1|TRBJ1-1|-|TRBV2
TGTGCCAGCAGATCTGGGACAGCGAACACTGAAGCTTTCTTT
CASRSGTANTEAFF
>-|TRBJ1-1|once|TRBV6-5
TGTGCCAGCAGCGATCCCCCCCAGAACACTGAAGCTTTCTTT
CASSDPPQNTEAFF
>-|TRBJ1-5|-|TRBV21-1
TGTGCCAGCAGCTGTGACGGCTATAGCAATCAGCCCCAGCATTTT
CASSCDGYSNQPQHF
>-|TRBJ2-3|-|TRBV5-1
TGCGCCAGCAAACGGGAAAATACGCAGTATTTT
CASKRENTQYF
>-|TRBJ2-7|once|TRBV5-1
TGCGCCAGCAGACAGGAAGGCTACGAGCAGTACTTC
CASRQEGYEQYF
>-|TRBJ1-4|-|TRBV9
TGTGCCAGCAGCCCCCGCCCTGCTGACGGTGAAAAACTGTTTTTT
CASSPRPADGEKLFF
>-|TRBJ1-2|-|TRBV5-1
TGCGCCAGCAGCTTGGCTTTGGATGTAGGTGACTACACCTTC
CASSLALDVGDYTF
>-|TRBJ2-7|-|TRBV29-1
TGCAGCGTTGGCTGGCGGGACAGCAACTACGAGCAGTACTTC
CSVGWRDSNYEQYF
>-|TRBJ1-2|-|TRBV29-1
TGCAGCGTTGTCCTTGTTGCAGCTAACTATGGCTACACCTTC
CSVVLVAANYGYTF
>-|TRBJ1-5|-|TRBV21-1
TGTGCCAGCAGCAAAACGCGACAGGGCCCTTCCAATCAGCCCCAGCATTTT
CASSKTRQGPSNQPQHF
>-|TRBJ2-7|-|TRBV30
TGTGCCTGGAGTGCCCGTTTGAACGAGCAGTACTTC
CAWSARLNEQYF
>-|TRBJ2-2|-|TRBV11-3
TGTGCCAGCAGTCTGGGGAGGAACACCGGGGAGCTGTTTTTT
CASSLGRNTGELFF
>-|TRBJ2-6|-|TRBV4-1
TGCGCCAGCAGTACCACGGGAGCCGGGGCCAACGTCCTGACTTTC
CASSTTGAGANVLTF
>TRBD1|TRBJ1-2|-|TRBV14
TGTGCCAGCAGCCAGACAGGGGCGCCATATGGCTACACCTTC
CASSQTGAPYGYTF
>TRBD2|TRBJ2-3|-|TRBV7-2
TGTGCCAGCAGCTTAGATAGCGGGGTAAAGGTCACAGATACGCAGTATTTT
CASSLDSGVKVTDTQYF
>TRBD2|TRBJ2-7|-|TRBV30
TGTGCCTGGAGCAAGAGGGGCGGGGGACTAAGTTCCTACGAGCAGTACTTC
CAWSKRGGGLSSYEQYF
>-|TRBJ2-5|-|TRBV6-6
TGTGCCAGCAGAGGGTCATGGACCCAGTACTTC
CASRGSWTQYF
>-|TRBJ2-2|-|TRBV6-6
TGTGCCAGCAGCAACGTGGGGGGGCGCGGCACCGGGGAGCTGTTTTTT
CASSNVGGRGTGELFF
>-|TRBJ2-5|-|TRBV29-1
TGCAGCGCAGGGGGGGAGACCCAGTACTTC
CSAGGETQYF
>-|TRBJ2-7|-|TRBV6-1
TGTGCCAGCAGATTGGACATGGGAAATTACGAGCAGTACTTC
CASRLDMGNYEQYF
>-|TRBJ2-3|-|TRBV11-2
TGTGCCAGCAGCCGCCGGGACTTACGCACAGATACGCAGTATTTT
CASSRRDLRTDTQYF
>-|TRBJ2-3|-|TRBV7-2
TGTGCCAGCAGCAGGGACGGCACAGATACGCAGTATTTT
CASSRDGTDTQYF
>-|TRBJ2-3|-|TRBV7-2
TGTGCCAGCAGCTCAGGTTTAACGCAGTATTTT
CASSSGLTQYF
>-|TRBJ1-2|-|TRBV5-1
TGCGCCAGCAGCTTGGCCTTCGGGGGCGGACACTATGGCTACACCTTC
CASSLAFGGGHYGYTF
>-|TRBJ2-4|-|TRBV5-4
TGTGCCAGCAGCTTGGAAGGGACCAAAAACATTCAGTACTTC
CASSLEGTKNIQYF
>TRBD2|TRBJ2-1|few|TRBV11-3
TGTGCCAGCAGCTTAGATAGCGGGAGGGCCGGCGATGAGCAGTTCTTC
CASSLDSGRAGDEQFF
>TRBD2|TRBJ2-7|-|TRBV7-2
TGTGCCAGCAGCTCAGGACTAGCCGGAGACGAGCAGTACTTC
CASSSGLAGDEQYF
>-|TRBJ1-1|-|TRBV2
TGTGCCAGCAGGCGGTTACTGGGGGAAGCTTTCTTT
CASRRLLGEAFF